This TCR beta chain derives from a study of neurological immune-mediated disorders. The making of cDNA relied on 5'RACE with 10-nucleotide random UMIs. Each CDR3 protein is one row after TCRdb ran MiXCR on the 5' RACE reads. The table records 84,000 or so distinct CDR3 sequences, roughly an eighth of them present only once. Time point denoted: longitudinal time-point 2. It was from 2 million PBMCs stored at -80 C that the unsorted libraries were obtained. At least ten counts were recorded for this clonotype. Sequencing was done on a sample of PBMCs. The TCR was taken from a female donor with HTLV-1-associated myelopathy (HAM/TSP).

The CDR3 reads CASSLSPWQSSGNTIYF. CDR3 nucleotide sequence: TGCGCCAGCAGCCTATCTCCATGGCAGAGCTCTGGAAACACCATATATTTT. The chain employs TRBV5-1 and TRBJ1-3, with D unclear. Trimming removed 4 bases at V and 0 bases at J, with 17 bases between. CDR1 SGHRS and CDR2 YFSETQ come from the germline V gene. The CDR3 consists of 17 residues.